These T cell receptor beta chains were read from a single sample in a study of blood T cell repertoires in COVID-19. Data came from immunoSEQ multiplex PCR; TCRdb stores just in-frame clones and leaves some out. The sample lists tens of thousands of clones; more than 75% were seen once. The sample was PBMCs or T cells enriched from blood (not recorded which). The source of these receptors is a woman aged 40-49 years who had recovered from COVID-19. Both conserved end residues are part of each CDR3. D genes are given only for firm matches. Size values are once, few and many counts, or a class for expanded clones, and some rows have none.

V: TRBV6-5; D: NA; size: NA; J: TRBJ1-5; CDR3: CASSPERSGQPQHF; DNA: TGTGCCAGCAGTCCTGAACGGTCCGGGCAGCCCCAGCATTTT
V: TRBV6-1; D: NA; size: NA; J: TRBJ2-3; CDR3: CASSELTDTQYF; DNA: TGTGCCAGCAGTGAATTAACAGATACGCAGTATTTT
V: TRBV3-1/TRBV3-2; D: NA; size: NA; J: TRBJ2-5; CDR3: CASSQVPTPQETQYF; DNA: TGTGCCAGCAGCCAAGTTCCGACACCTCAAGAGACCCAGTACTTC
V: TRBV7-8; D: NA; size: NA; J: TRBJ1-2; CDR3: CASSLGGSTNYGYTF; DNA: TGTGCCAGCAGCTTAGGAGGCAGTACTAACTATGGCTACACCTTC
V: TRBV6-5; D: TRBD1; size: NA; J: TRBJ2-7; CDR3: CASSSIWDSSYEQYF; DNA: TGTGCCAGCAGTAGTATTTGGGACAGCTCCTACGAGCAGTACTTC
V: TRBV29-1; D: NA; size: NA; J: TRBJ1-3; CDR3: CSVAQTPSGNTIYF; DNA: TGCAGCGTGGCACAGACCCCCTCTGGAAACACCATATATTTT
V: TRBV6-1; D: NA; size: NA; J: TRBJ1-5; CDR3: CASSEALQAGNQPQHF; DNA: TGTGCCAGCAGTGAAGCGCTACAAGCGGGCAATCAGCCCCAGCATTTT
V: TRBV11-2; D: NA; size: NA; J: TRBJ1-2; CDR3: CASSATVFYGYTF; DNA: TGTGCCAGCAGCGCCACAGTGTTCTATGGCTACACCTTC
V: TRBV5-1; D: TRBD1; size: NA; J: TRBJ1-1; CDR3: CASSLFRGVTTYPTEAFF; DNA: TGCGCCAGCAGCTTATTCAGGGGGGTTACCACTTATCCCACTGAAGCTTTCTTT
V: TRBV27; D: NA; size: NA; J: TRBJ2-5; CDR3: CASSLSYGTQETQYF; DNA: TGTGCCAGCAGTTTATCGTACGGTACCCAAGAGACCCAGTACTTC
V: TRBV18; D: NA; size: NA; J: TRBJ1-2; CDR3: CASSQETGSYGYTF; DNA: TGTGCCAGCTCACAGGAAACAGGGAGCTATGGCTACACCTTC
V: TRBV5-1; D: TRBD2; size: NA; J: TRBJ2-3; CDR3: CASIRGGLLGDTQYF; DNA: TGCGCCAGCATACGGGGGGGCTTGTTAGGAGATACGCAGTATTTT
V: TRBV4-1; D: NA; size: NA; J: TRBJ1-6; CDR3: CASSQDRGSSYNSPLHF; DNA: TGCGCCAGCAGCCAAGATCGGGGGTCTTCCTATAATTCACCCCTCCACTTT
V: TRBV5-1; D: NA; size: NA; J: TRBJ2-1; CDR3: CASSPGHYNEQFF; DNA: TGCGCCAGCAGCCCTGGACACTACAATGAGCAGTTCTTC
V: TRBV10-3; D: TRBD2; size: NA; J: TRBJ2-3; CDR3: CAISVGLAGTSTDTQYF; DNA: TGTGCCATCAGTGTCGGACTAGCGGGGACTAGCACAGATACGCAGTATTTT
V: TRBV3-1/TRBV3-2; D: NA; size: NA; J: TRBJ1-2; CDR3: CASSQVQGRSNYGYTF; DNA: TGTGCCAGCAGCCAAGTTCAGGGTCGTTCTAACTATGGCTACACCTTC
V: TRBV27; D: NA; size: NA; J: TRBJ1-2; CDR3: CASRYITDYGYTF; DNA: TGTGCCAGCAGGTATATCACAGACTATGGCTACACCTTC
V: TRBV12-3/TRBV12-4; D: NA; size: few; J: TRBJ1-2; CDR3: CASSKSGSYTF; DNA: TGTGCCAGCAGCAAATCAGGGAGCTACACCTTC
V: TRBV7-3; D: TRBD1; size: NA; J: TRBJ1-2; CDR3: CASSSQGGGYTF; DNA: TGTGCCAGCAGCTCACAGGGGGGAGGCTACACCTTC
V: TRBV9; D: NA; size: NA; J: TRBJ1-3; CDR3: CASSLLDRNSGNTIYF; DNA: TGTGCCAGCAGCCTACTGGACAGAAACTCTGGAAACACCATATATTTT
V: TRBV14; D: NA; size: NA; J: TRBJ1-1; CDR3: CASSLYQGATANTEAFF; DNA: TGTGCCAGCAGCTTATATCAAGGGGCTACTGCGAACACTGAAGCTTTCTTT
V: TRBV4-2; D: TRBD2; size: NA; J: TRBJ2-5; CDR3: CASSQDGTAVGGETQYF; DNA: TGTGCCAGCAGCCAAGACGGGACCGCGGTGGGAGGGGAGACCCAGTACTTC
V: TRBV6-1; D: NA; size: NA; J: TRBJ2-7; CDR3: CASSELDMGIPEQYF; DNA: TGTGCCAGCAGTGAATTGGACATGGGGATTCCCGAGCAGTACTTC
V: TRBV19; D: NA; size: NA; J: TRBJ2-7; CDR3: CASRSNREYEQYF; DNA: TGTGCCAGTAGGTCAAACAGGGAGTACGAGCAGTACTTC
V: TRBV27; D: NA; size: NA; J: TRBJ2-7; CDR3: CASSTKVGADYEQYF; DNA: TGTGCCAGCTCTACCAAGGTGGGGGCCGATTACGAGCAGTACTTC
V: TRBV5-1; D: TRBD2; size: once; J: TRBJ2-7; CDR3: CASSWETSSYEQYF; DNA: TGCGCCAGCAGCTGGGAGACTAGCAGCTACGAGCAGTACTTC
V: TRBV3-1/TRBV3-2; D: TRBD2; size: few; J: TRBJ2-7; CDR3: CASSRVSGSYEQYF; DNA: TGTGCCAGCAGCCGGGTTAGCGGGTCCTACGAGCAGTACTTC
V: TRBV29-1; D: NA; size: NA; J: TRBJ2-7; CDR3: CSVKGVEGKSYEQYF; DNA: TGCAGCGTCAAAGGGGTGGAGGGCAAATCCTACGAGCAGTACTTC
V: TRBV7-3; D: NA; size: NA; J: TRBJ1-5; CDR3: CASSLTGNEPQHF; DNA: TGTGCCAGCAGCTTAACTGGCAATGAGCCCCAGCATTTT
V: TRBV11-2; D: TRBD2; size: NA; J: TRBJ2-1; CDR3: CASSLDQASGGFGEQFF; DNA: TGTGCCAGCAGCTTAGATCAAGCTAGCGGGGGGTTCGGTGAGCAGTTCTTC
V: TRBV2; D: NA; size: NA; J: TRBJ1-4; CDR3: CASKWSESDEKLFF; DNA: TGTGCCAGCAAGTGGTCTGAGAGTGATGAAAAACTGTTTTTT